This TCR beta chain stems from a study of OX40 agonist ivuxolimab in advanced cancers. Across the study: The patients received ivuxolimab by intravenous route every 2 weeks at 0.01 to 10 mg/kg.

Sequencing used immunoSEQ multiplex PCR; TCRdb keeps in-frame clones, though not all of them. The sample includes more than 65,000 clones, about 85% seen only once; the top ten take under 0.9%. Study-level findings and limits: Some patients without response likewise showed low normalized clonal expansion.

Sampled blood was obtained at baseline, cycle 4 day 1, and cycle 7 day 1. Germline V CDR1 and CDR2: LGHNA, YNFKEQ. The CDR3 is 14 residues long. A remark on this clone: Its antigen is currently unknown.

This specimen consisted of CD4+ or CD8+ T cells sorted from blood, obtained in a trial of the OX40 agonist ivuxolimab. This receptor was obtained from an adult with an advanced solid tumor such as melanoma, head and neck, liver or kidney cancer. The chain carries TRBV4-2 and TRBJ2-5; 10 bases are shared with TRBD1. The DNA matches TRBJ2-7 better at its end, which makes the J call doubtful. CDR3 protein: CASSQGQGAYEQYF. CDR3 DNA sequence: TGTGCCAGCAGCCAAGGACAGGGGGCGTACGAGCAGTACTTC.